Below, 23 T cell receptor beta chains from the same sample are listed, as sequenced in a study of identical twins. TCRdb called the 5' RACE reads again in MiXCR, with one record for every CDR3 protein. Seen here are hundreds of thousands of distinct CDR3 sequences, roughly 18% observed once, and the top ten hold around 13%. This sample was also put to use in a study of T cells expressing NK-cell markers.

Sequencing was done on a sample of PBMCs. The receptors stem from a woman aged 18 to 35 in good health.

The table lists this clonotype with a few counts. V is TRBV11-3 and J is TRBJ2-7, with TRBD2 identical over 13 bases. V shed 7 bases and J 7 bases; nucleotides not matched to a gene: 4. The CDR3 runs 13 residues. Germline lookup yields CDR1 SGHNT and CDR2 YENEEA. This chain's CDR3 is CASKLAGGWEQYF. As DNA, the CDR3 is TGTGCCAGCAAACTAGCGGGGGGGTGGGAGCAGTACTTC.

The V call is TRBV12-3 or TRBV12-4, the J call TRBJ2-1; no definite D call. The CDR3 has 12 residues. Deletions cut 6 bases from V and 2 bases from J, with 5 bases between. The CDR3 DNA reads TGTGCCAGCAGACCTACCTACAATGAGCAGTTCTTC. This sequence encodes CASRPTYNEQFF.

This chain joins TRBV11-2 and TRBJ2-1; TRBD1 agrees at 8 bases. This CDR3 has 15 amino acids. V lost 2 bases to trimming and J lost 5 bases; unmatched junction nucleotides: 5. Germline V gives CDR1 SGHAT, CDR2 FQNNGV. The CDR3 is CASSLIRGLNNEQFF. The CDR3 DNA follows: TGTGCCAGCAGCTTAATCAGGGGGCTCAACAATGAGCAGTTCTTC.

CDR3 sequence reads: CASMVAGGRNEQFF. The CDR3 nucleotides are TGCGCCAGCATGGTTGCGGGAGGGCGAAATGAGCAGTTCTTC. This chain joins TRBV5-1 and TRBJ2-1; 9 nucleotides agree with TRBD2. The CDR3 is made up of 14 amino acids. Germline trimming cut 6 bases from V and 7 bases from J; bases unmatched to any gene: 8. The germline gives CDR1 SGHRS, CDR2 YFSETQ.

The V call is TRBV20-1, the J call TRBJ2-3; unclear D gene. The germline V and J ends were trimmed by 3 bases and 0 bases, with 16 bases remaining between them. The CDR3 consists of 16 residues. Per the germline V gene, CDR1 is DFQATT and CDR2 is SNEGSKA (reference sequence). The CDR3 nucleotides are TGCAGTGCTAGCTTCATGACCGGGCGGAGCACAGATACGCAGTATTTT. Its protein product is CSASFMTGRSTDTQYF.

This chain joins TRBV20-1 and TRBJ2-7, with D hard to call. Germline assignment: CDR1 DFQATT and CDR2 SNEGSKA (reference sequence). The CDR3 runs 12 residues. V lost 5 bases and J 3 bases, leaving 11 bases between the germline ends. Written as DNA, the CDR3 is TGCAGTGCTGTGGACGGTAACTACGAGCAGTACTTC. As protein: CSAVDGNYEQYF.

This clonotype was seen a few times. The chain joins TRBV6-1 to TRBJ2-7; 13 bases are a match to TRBD2. Germline CDR1 is MNHNS and CDR2 is SASEGT. The CDR3 is 17 residues long. Losses at the gene ends were 6 bases for V and 2 bases for J; bases not matched to a gene: 10. This CDR3 reads CASRRPTSGGTTYEQYF. The CDR3 DNA sequence: TGTGCCAGCAGGCGTCCGACTAGCGGGGGGACTACCTACGAGCAGTACTTC.

This chain joins TRBV20-1 and TRBJ2-1; 7 bases are a match to TRBD2. The length of the CDR3 is 15 residues. Germline CDR1 reads DFQATT; CDR2 reads SNEGSKA (reference sequence). Losses at the gene ends were 2 bases for V and 10 bases for J; bases not matched to a gene: 14. The CDR3 sequence: CSARWEKRGTEEQFF. The CDR3 DNA reads TGCAGTGCTAGATGGGAGAAGCGGGGCACGGAAGAGCAGTTCTTC.

The gene calls are TRBV20-1 and TRBJ2-7; the D is unclear. The germline gives CDR1 DFQATT, CDR2 SNEGSKA (reference sequence). The CDR3 is made up of 14 amino acids. V lost 1 base to trimming and J lost 2 bases, with 12 bases between them. CDR3 amino acids: CSARGSKHPYEQYF. CDR3 DNA sequence: TGCAGTGCTAGAGGGAGCAAGCACCCCTACGAGCAGTACTTC.

This sequence joins TRBV7-9 and TRBJ1-1; 11 bases are a match to TRBD1. Trimming removed 5 bases from V and 4 bases from J; junction bases left unmatched: 6. The CDR3 contains 15 residues. Germline V gene data show CDR1 as SEHNR and CDR2 as FQNEAQ (reference sequence). The CDR3 DNA sequence: TGTGCCAGCAGCCCGCCGGGACAGGGGGTCACTGAAGCTTTCTTT. It is translated as CASSPPGQGVTEAFF.

The chain combines TRBV2 with TRBJ2-1; 9 nucleotides align to TRBD1. V trimming: 6 bases; J trimming: 7 bases; junction bases outside the gene matches: 10. The CDR3 runs 15 residues. Germline lookup yields CDR1 SNHLY and CDR2 FYNNEI. This CDR3 reads CASSGTGRTSNEQFF. CDR3 sequence (DNA): TGTGCCAGCAGCGGGACAGGGCGAACTTCGAATGAGCAGTTCTTC.

This clonotype was detected ten times or more. This chain links TRBV6-6 with TRBJ2-1, with D perhaps TRBD2 (6 bases). The CDR3 has 12 residues. V dropped 1 base and J dropped 8 bases, with 6 bases sitting between them. Germline-derived CDR1 and CDR2 are MNHNY and SVGAGI (reference sequence). CDR3 sequence: CASSYWGDEQFF. For the CDR3, the DNA is TGTGCCAGCAGTTACTGGGGGGATGAGCAGTTCTTC.

This clonotype was seen a few times. The V call is TRBV5-4, the J call TRBJ2-7, with D perhaps matching TRBD2 (7 bases). Trimming removed 5 bases from V and 3 bases from J, with 21 bases in between. The CDR3 is made up of 16 amino acids. Germline-derived CDR1 and CDR2 are SGHNT and YYREEE (reference sequence). CDR3 sequence reads: CASSLRDKRGHYEQYF. For the CDR3, the DNA is TGTGCCAGCAGTTTGAGGGACAAGCGGGGACACTACGAGCAGTACTTC.

This clonotype has just a few counts. The gene calls are TRBV6-1 and TRBJ2-7; D not resolved. The CDR3 runs 15 residues. Germline CDR1 is MNHNS and CDR2 is SASEGT. V lost 7 bases and J lost 3, with 19 bases in between. Written as DNA, the CDR3 is TGTGCCAGCATCAAGGATTTGGCAGGAGTCTACGAGCAGTACTTC. This translates into CASIKDLAGVYEQYF.

The chain recombines TRBV20-1 with TRBJ2-7, with D perhaps matching TRBD1 (7 bases). The V gene lost 5 bases and the J gene lost 6 bases, with 11 bases spanning the gap. In germline, CDR1 is DFQATT, CDR2 SNEGSKA (reference sequence). The CDR3 is made up of 11 amino acids. The CDR3 is CSAGGGPEQYF. In DNA, the CDR3 is TGCAGTGCTGGAGGGGGCCCCGAGCAGTACTTC.

This clonotype was seen a few times. The J gene is TRBJ2-3, the V gene TRBV10-3; D is undetermined. This CDR3 contains 12 residues. The germline gives CDR1 ENHRY, CDR2 SYGVKD. V was clipped by 0 bases and J by 4 bases, with 2 bases between them. DNA for the CDR3: TGTGCCATCAGTGAGTCGGCAGATACGCAGTATTTT. Its translation is CAISESADTQYF.

This clonotype was found a few times. V and J are TRBV5-5 and TRBJ1-2, with a possible D match to TRBD1 (5 bases). The V and J ends lost 2 bases and 4 bases respectively, with 15 bases between them. CDR3 length: 15 residues. Per germline, CDR1 SGHKS and CDR2 YYEKEE (reference sequence). The CDR3: CASSLTRAGIYGYTF. The CDR3 nucleotides read TGTGCCAGCAGCTTAACCAGGGCCGGGATCTATGGCTACACCTTC.

Many counts were recorded for this clonotype. The rearrangement links TRBV29-1 to TRBJ2-5; D is undetermined. The CDR3 length is 13 residues. Germline-derived CDR1 and CDR2 are SQVTM and ANQGSEA. V lost 6 bases to trimming and J lost 2 bases, with 13 bases between them. This CDR3 is CSVPILGQETQYF. CDR3 coding DNA: TGCAGCGTCCCGATTCTAGGGCAAGAGACCCAGTACTTC.

The rearrangement joins TRBV3-1 to TRBJ2-1; a possible D gene is TRBD2 (5 bases). Trimming removed 7 bases at V and 10 bases at J, with 11 bases between. Germline V gene sequence: CDR1 LGHDT, CDR2 YNNKEL (reference sequence). The CDR3 runs to 11 residues. DNA of the CDR3: TGTGCCAGCACCCTCGGACTCGAGCAGTTCTTC. Its translation: CASTLGLEQFF.

This chain connects TRBV6-1 to TRBJ1-5, with D uncertain. The CDR3 extends over 14 amino acids. Germline-derived CDR1 and CDR2 are MNHNS and SASEGT. Trimming shortened V by 6 bases and J by 3 bases, and 12 bases separated the two germline ends. The CDR3 region is CASRAVGVNQPQHF. CDR3 DNA: TGTGCCAGCAGAGCTGTCGGGGTCAATCAGCCCCAGCATTTT.

The V call is TRBV6-6, the J call TRBJ2-7, with D uncertain. The CDR3 extends over 12 amino acids. The germline gives CDR1 MNHNY, CDR2 SVGAGI (reference sequence). Trimming shortened V by 4 bases and J by 3 bases, and 7 bases separated the two germline ends. Here the CDR3 DNA reads TGTGCCAGCAGTTCGTTAGTCTACGAGCAGTACTTC. Residues: CASSSLVYEQYF.

The CDR3 DNA sequence: TGTGCCAGCAGCCAGAACAGGGGATTCCGCTACGAGCAGTACTTC. Protein sequence: CASSQNRGFRYEQYF. The rearrangement uses TRBV3-1 and TRBJ2-7, with 7 bases identical to TRBD1. This CDR3 region has 15 residues. V lost 3 bases and J lost 3; bases outside the gene matches: 8. CDR1 is LGHDT, CDR2 YNNKEL, per germline (reference sequence).

The CDR3 sequence: CASGLNEKLFF. The CDR3 nucleotides read TGTGCCAGCGGACTTAATGAAAAACTGTTTTTT. The chain employs TRBV12-3 or TRBV12-4 and TRBJ1-4; D is unresolved. CDR3 length equals 11 residues. V was pared by 8 bases and J by 4 bases, with 5 bases between.